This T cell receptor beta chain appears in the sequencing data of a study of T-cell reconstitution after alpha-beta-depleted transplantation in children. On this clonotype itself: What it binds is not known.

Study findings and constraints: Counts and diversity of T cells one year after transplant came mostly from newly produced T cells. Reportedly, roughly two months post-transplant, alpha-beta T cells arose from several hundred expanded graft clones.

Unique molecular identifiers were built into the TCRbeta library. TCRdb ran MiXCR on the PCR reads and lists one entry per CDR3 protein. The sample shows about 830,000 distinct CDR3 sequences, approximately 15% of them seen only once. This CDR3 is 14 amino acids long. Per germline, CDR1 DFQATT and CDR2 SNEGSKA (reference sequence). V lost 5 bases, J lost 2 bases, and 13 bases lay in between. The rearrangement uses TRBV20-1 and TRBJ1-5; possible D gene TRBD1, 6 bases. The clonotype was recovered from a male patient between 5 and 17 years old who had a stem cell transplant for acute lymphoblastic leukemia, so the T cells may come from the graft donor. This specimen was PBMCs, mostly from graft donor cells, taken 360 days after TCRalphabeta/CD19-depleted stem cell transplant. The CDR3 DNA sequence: TGCAGTGCTCATACAGGGATCCGCAATCAGCCCCAGCATTTT. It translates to CSAHTGIRNQPQHF.